What follows is one T cell receptor (beta chain) and its context. Second-dose schedules of about 4 or about 12 weeks were combined. These data belong to a study of T cell responses to AZD1222 COVID-19 vaccine. Sequencing was performed with immunoSEQ multiplex PCR; in TCRdb, only in-frame clones are kept and a portion is missing. The sample includes roughly 150,000 clones, around 90% of them seen just once. Germline CDR1 LGHDT, CDR2 YNNKEL (reference sequence). The CDR3 is 14 amino acids. Trimming removed 4 bases from V and 12 bases from J, with 16 bases in between. The input for sequencing was peripheral blood, taken 28 days after the second AZD1222 dose. The V and J genes are TRBV3-1 (or the pseudogene TRBV3-2) and TRBJ2-6; no clear D. This clonotype was sampled from an adult who received the AZD1222 COVID-19 vaccine. This CDR3 reads CASSPEWATGVLTF. As DNA, the CDR3 is TGTGCCAGCAGCCCAGAGTGGGCCACGGGCGTCCTGACTTTC.